This TCR beta chain is drawn from a study of neoadjuvant anti-PD-1 for oral cavity cancer. Time point indicated: after neoadjuvant nivolumab, at surgical resection. Stage II-IVA oral cavity squamous cell carcinoma was new and untreated by systemic or radiation therapy. Two replicates per tumor sample, mostly from approximately 4.6 ug of genomic DNA. Clones were sequenced by immunoSEQ multiplex PCR, and TCRdb holds only the in-frame ones, with some missing. The profile shows some 40,000 clones, 30% to 40% of them singletons. Germline V gives CDR1 SEHNR, CDR2 FQNEAQ (reference sequence). V shed 4 bases and J shed 7 bases, with 13 bases lying between them. CDR3 length equals 13 residues.

The input for sequencing was tumor tissue, taken after nivolumab (anti-PD-1) treatment. The chain has TRBV7-9 and TRBJ1-2; D is unresolved. The receptor comes from a person aged 35-79 years with oral cavity squamous cell carcinoma. CDR3 DNA: TGTGCCAGCAGCTCAAGGATGGGCACTGGCTACACCTTC. Amino acids: CASSSRMGTGYTF.